The rows below give T cell receptor beta chains drawn from one sample of a study of T cells in Graves' hyperthyroidism and ophthalmopathy. TCRdb itself ran the multiplex PCR reads through MiXCR, one entry per CDR3 protein. Of roughly 200,000 distinct CDR3 sequences in the sample, about a sixth were seen once. The sample was blood. These receptors all come from a man aged 35 to 55 with Graves' hyperthyroidism. The CDR3 runs from the conserved cysteine through the conserved F or W. The order of the fields is D gene, J gene, V gene, clone size, CDR3 DNA, CDR3 protein. The D gene is left open where the match is weak. A row's size may be missing; if present it is once, few, many or a size class.

.,TRBJ1-2,TRBV12-3/TRBV12-4,many,TGTGCCAGCAGTTTTCAGGGGACGGCTGGCTACACCTTC,CASSFQGTAGYTF
.,TRBJ2-7,TRBV11-2,.,TGTGCCAGCAGCTTAGGCTCGACTGCCCCTGGGGGAGGGCAGTACTTC,CASSLGSTAPGGGQYF
.,TRBJ2-7,TRBV7-2,many,TGTGCCAGCAGCCCGAGGGGCACAGGTGACTACGAGCAGTACTTC,CASSPRGTGDYEQYF
.,TRBJ1-1,TRBV24-1,.,TGTGCCACCAGTGGGCGGGGAGGTACTGAAGCTTTCTTT,CATSGRGGTEAFF
.,TRBJ2-1,TRBV6-2/TRBV6-3,few,TGTGCCAGCAGTTACTCCCCCATGAATGAGCAGTTCTTC,CASSYSPMNEQFF
.,TRBJ2-7,TRBV28,many,TGTGCCAGCAGTTTTCTTTCGGCGGCCTACGAGCAGTACTTC,CASSFLSAAYEQYF
TRBD1,TRBJ2-3,TRBV5-1,many,TGCGCCAGCAGCGAGGGACAGGGGGAAACAGATACGCAGTATTTT,CASSEGQGETDTQYF
TRBD1,TRBJ2-3,TRBV7-2,many,TGTGCCAGCAGCTTAGACACAGGGGGGACGCAGTATTTT,CASSLDTGGTQYF
.,TRBJ1-1,TRBV6-2/TRBV6-3,many,TGTGCCAGCAGTTACTCGGGCTCGAAAGCTTTCTTT,CASSYSGSKAFF
.,TRBJ2-7,TRBV9,.,TGTGCCAGCAGCGGTAGGCAGGGGCTCGACTCCTACGAGCAGTACTTC,CASSGRQGLDSYEQYF
.,TRBJ1-4,TRBV7-8,many,TGTGCCAGCAGCTTAGGGGCAGGGCCACGGGAAAATGAAAAACTGTTTTTT,CASSLGAGPRENEKLFF
.,TRBJ1-3,TRBV7-2,.,TGTGCCAGCAGCTTTCAGGCAGGGGTTGGAAACACCATATATTTT,CASSFQAGVGNTIYF
.,TRBJ2-5,TRBV19,few,TGTGCCAGTAGTAGCTACTACCGGGAAACAAAAGAGACCCAGTACTTC,CASSSYYRETKETQYF
.,TRBJ2-2,TRBV7-9,few,TGTGCCAGCAGCTTAGGTCTAACCACCGGGGAGCTGTTTTTT,CASSLGLTTGELFF
.,TRBJ1-1,TRBV24-1,.,TGTGCCACCAGTGACCGAAGGGGTGAAGCTTTCTTT,CATSDRRGEAFF
.,TRBJ1-1,TRBV6-1,many,TGTGCCAGCAGTTCGACAGCTTTGGATGAAGCTTTCTTT,CASSSTALDEAFF